Each of the 29 T cell receptor beta chains below was sequenced from the same sample in a study of blood T cell repertoires in COVID-19. The protocol was immunoSEQ multiplex PCR, while the TCRdb copy is restricted to in-frame clones and leaves out a portion. This sample has around 240,000 clones, with about 88% found just once. Sequencing was performed on peripheral blood. The receptors were gathered from a man aged 40-50 years with acute or convalescent COVID-19.

The chain joins TRBV5-5 to TRBJ2-1; D is perhaps TRBD2 (6 bases). V lost 5 bases and J 7 bases, leaving 13 bases between the germline ends. This CDR3 contains 13 residues. Germline V gives CDR1 SGHKS, CDR2 YYEKEE (reference sequence). The CDR3 bases are TGTGCCAGCAGTCGGGACGGGGGAAATGAGCAGTTCTTC. It yields the protein CASSRDGGNEQFF.

This sequence joins TRBV5-8 and TRBJ1-5; 7 bases are shared with TRBD1. Trimming cost V 4 bases and J 3 bases; bases outside gene matches: 7. The length of the CDR3 is 15 residues. CDR1 and CDR2 (germline): SGHTS, YDEGEE. CDR3 DNA: TGTGCCAGCAGCCCCCCGACAGGGTTCAATCAGCCCCAGCATTTT. It is translated as CASSPPTGFNQPQHF.

The chain uses TRBV28 and TRBJ1-2; no clear D. V was pared by 4 bases and J by 2 bases, with 11 bases between. The CDR3 is 14 amino acids. Germline V gene lookup returns CDR1 MDHEN and CDR2 SYDVKM. In DNA form, the CDR3 reads TGTGCCAGCAGTTCCGGGTTAGGAAACTATGGCTACACCTTC. Translated: CASSSGLGNYGYTF.

J is TRBJ1-2 and V is TRBV7-8; 7 bases align to TRBD1. The CDR3 is made up of 14 amino acids. CDR1 SGHVS and CDR2 FQNEAQ come from the germline V gene. V gave up 4 bases and J gave up 3 bases; unmatched junction bases: 5. CDR3 sequence (DNA): TGTGCCAGCAGCTGGCAACAGGGGCACTATGGCTACACCTTC. It encodes CASSWQQGHYGYTF.

The CDR3 coding sequence is TGCAGCGTTGTATCCCTCTATGGGCAGGGGGATACGCAGTATTTT. Translation: CSVVSLYGQGDTQYF. This chain uses TRBV29-1 with TRBJ2-3; TRBD1 is a possible D gene (6 bases). CDR3 length equals 15 residues. Germline CDR1 reads SQVTM; CDR2 reads ANQGSEA. V was cut by 4 bases and J by 6 bases, with 20 bases left in between.

V is TRBV7-2 and J is TRBJ2-7; D is perhaps TRBD2 (5 bases). CDR1 is SGHTA and CDR2 is FQGNSA in the germline V gene. This CDR3 has 14 residues. V was trimmed by 5 bases and J by 0 bases, leaving 11 bases between them. CDR3 DNA sequence: TGTGCCAGCAGCCTAGGACTTACCTCCTACGAGCAGTACTTC. Its translation is CASSLGLTSYEQYF.

The rearrangement links TRBV5-4 to TRBJ2-7, with 7 bases identical to TRBD1. With V trimmed by 5 bases and J by 5 bases, 10 bases remained unmatched. This CDR3 comprises 14 residues. Germline V gene lookup returns CDR1 SGHNT and CDR2 YYREEE (reference sequence). Here the CDR3 DNA reads TGTGCCAGCAGTTTACCCGGACAGGCGAACGAGCAGTACTTC. Its protein is CASSLPGQANEQYF.

This chain links TRBV6-5 with TRBJ2-7, with D possibly being TRBD1 (6 bases). V was clipped by 4 bases and J by 4 bases, with 14 bases between them. The CDR3 is 14 amino acids. Germline V CDR1 and CDR2: MNHEY, SVGAGI. The CDR3 reads CASSLGTGKYEQYF. DNA for the CDR3: TGTGCCAGCAGTTTGGGAACAGGGAAGTACGAGCAGTACTTC.

The CDR3 DNA sequence: TGTGCCAGCAGTTCCCAGGTAGGGAGAGCTTTCTTT. This encodes CASSSQVGRAFF. J is TRBJ1-1 and V is TRBV28; D not resolved. The CDR3 length is 12 residues. Germline V gene data show CDR1 as MDHEN and CDR2 as SYDVKM. Trimming removed 4 bases from V and 10 bases from J, with 13 bases in between.

This sequence joins TRBV18 and TRBJ2-2, with no clear D. The CDR3 length is 14 residues. The germline V and J ends were trimmed by 5 bases and 6 bases, with 13 bases remaining between them. Germline V gene lookup returns CDR1 KGHSH and CDR2 LQKENI. The DNA of the CDR3 is TGTGCCAGCTCATTTTTGACAAAAGCCGGGGAGCTGTTTTTT. Translated: CASSFLTKAGELFF.

CDR3 protein: CASSMRQSSNEKLFF. The DNA of the CDR3 is TGTGCCAGTAGTATGAGGCAGTCCTCAAATGAAAAACTGTTTTTT. V usage is TRBV19 and J usage is TRBJ1-4; D is unresolved. The ends were cut back, 3 bases at V and 5 bases at J, with 13 bases in the middle. Per germline, CDR1 LNHDA and CDR2 SQIVND (reference sequence). The CDR3 covers 15 residues.

This clone has only one observation. V gene TRBV23-1 combines with J gene TRBJ1-6; D is perhaps TRBD1 (5 bases). TRBV23-1 is treated as an ORF (open reading frame) with a function not yet certain. Trimming left V 11 bases short and J 8 bases short, with 25 bases between. The CDR3 is made up of 16 amino acids. The CDR3, as DNA: TGCGCCCGCCTAAAAAACCCCAGGGCTTCGGATTCACCCCTCCACTTT. Protein product: CARLKNPRASDSPLHF.

CDR3 loop: CASSPQGQGDYGYTF. The CDR3 DNA sequence: TGTGCCAGCTCACCACAGGGACAGGGAGACTATGGCTACACCTTC. The chain is built from TRBV18 and TRBJ1-2, with 9 bases matching TRBD1. With 1 base clipped from V and 3 bases from J, the junction kept 3 bases outside the gene matches. Per germline, CDR1 KGHSH and CDR2 LQKENI. The CDR3 covers 15 residues.

The V gene is TRBV4-1, the J gene TRBJ1-5; D is perhaps TRBD1 (6 bases). CDR1 and CDR2 from the germline V gene are MGHRA and YSYEKL. The CDR3 length is 18 residues. The V and J ends lost 6 bases and 3 bases respectively, with 24 bases between them. The CDR3 sequence is CASSLRSRGGLNNQPQHF. The CDR3 nucleotides are TGCGCCAGCAGTCTGAGGTCCAGGGGCGGCCTAAACAATCAGCCCCAGCATTTT.

This clone occurred many times. V and J are TRBV3-1 (or the pseudogene TRBV3-2) and TRBJ2-7; 9 positions match TRBD1. The CDR3 covers 17 residues. Germline trimming cut 4 bases from V and 0 bases from J; bases unmatched to any gene: 10. CDR1 LGHDT and CDR2 YNNKEL come from the germline V gene (reference sequence). CDR3 region: CASSLREGQGRSYEQYF. In DNA form, the CDR3 reads TGTGCCAGCAGCCTCCGAGAGGGACAGGGACGCTCCTACGAGCAGTACTTC.

This clone was recorded a few times. The V call is TRBV3-1 (or the pseudogene TRBV3-2), the J call TRBJ1-1; D might be TRBD1 (5 bases). V lost 1 base and J 4 bases, leaving 28 bases between the germline ends. Germline CDR1 reads LGHDT; CDR2 reads YNNKEL (reference sequence). This CDR3 region has 20 residues. The CDR3 spells CASSQVFGGNFPRGGTEAFF. The CDR3 DNA follows: TGTGCCAGCAGCCAAGTTTTCGGCGGAAACTTCCCGAGGGGAGGCACTGAAGCTTTCTTT.

The chain combines TRBV10-3 with TRBJ2-5; 12 nucleotides align to TRBD2. The CDR3 covers 15 residues. Germline V CDR1 and CDR2: ENHRY, SYGVKD. V shed 2 bases and J 5 bases; nucleotides not matched to a gene: 3. The chain's CDR3 is CAISEGGLAGETQYF. Written as DNA, the CDR3 is TGTGCCATCAGTGAGGGAGGACTAGCGGGGGAGACCCAGTACTTC.

This chain uses TRBV5-4 with TRBJ2-1; D uncertain. CDR1 and CDR2 from the germline V gene are SGHNT and YYREEE (reference sequence). Trimming took off 5 bases at V and 0 bases at J, with 9 bases between the two ends. The CDR3 runs 14 residues. The CDR3 spells CASRATISYNEQFF. For the CDR3, the DNA is TGTGCCAGCAGGGCTACTATCTCCTACAATGAGCAGTTCTTC. Full variable domain (missing parts from reference TRBV5-4 and TRBJ2-1): ETGVTQSPTHLIKTRGQQVTLRCSSQSGHNTVSWYQQALGQGPQFIFQYYREEENGRGNFPPRFSGLQFPNYSSELNVNALELDDSALYLCASRATISYNEQFFGPGTRLTVL.

The chain uses TRBV9 and TRBJ2-5; 9 bases match TRBD1. The ends lost 3 bases at V and 5 bases at J; junction bases unmatched: 14. This CDR3 comprises 17 residues. Germline-derived CDR1 and CDR2 are SGDLS and YYNGEE. CDR3 nucleotides: TGTGCCAGCAGCGCCCGACCCCTACAGGGGGCAGGGGAGACCCAGTACTTC. Translating gives CASSARPLQGAGETQYF.

The chain is built from TRBV10-1 and TRBJ1-1; 7 nucleotides line up with TRBD1. The germline gives CDR1 WNHNN, CDR2 SYGVQD (reference sequence). V shed 10 bases and J 5 bases; nucleotides not matched to a gene: 10. CDR3 length: 13 amino acids. The CDR3 is CANAQGVGTEAFF. Written as DNA, the CDR3 is TGCGCCAATGCTCAGGGGGTAGGGACTGAAGCTTTCTTT.

The CDR3 region is CASSLGSVGEQFF. CDR3 sequence (DNA): TGTGCCAGCAGTTTGGGGAGCGTCGGTGAGCAGTTCTTC. This chain joins TRBV27 and TRBJ2-1, with a weak D call TRBD2 (5 bases). This CDR3 comprises 13 residues. Trimming left V 3 bases short and J 9 bases short, with 12 bases between. Germline CDR1 and CDR2: MNHEY and SMNVEV (reference sequence).

The V gene is TRBV10-3, the J gene TRBJ2-3; 7 nucleotides agree with TRBD2. CDR3 length: 13 amino acids. The V gene end was trimmed by 5 bases and the J gene end by 4 bases; junction bases not matched to a gene: 3. Germline CDR1 and CDR2: ENHRY and SYGVKD. The CDR3 spells CAISSREADTQYF. DNA of the CDR3: TGTGCCATCAGTAGCCGGGAGGCAGATACGCAGTATTTT.

The rearrangement links TRBV6-2 or TRBV6-3 to TRBJ1-2; 8 bases align to TRBD1. CDR3 length: 15 residues. Trimming took 4 bases from V and 2 from J; bases not matched to a gene: 6. CDR1 and CDR2 (germline): MNHEY, SVGEGT. CDR3 region: CASSSARQGNYGYTF. CDR3 nucleotides: TGTGCCAGCAGTTCCGCAAGACAGGGGAACTATGGCTACACCTTC.

This rearrangement joins TRBV19 to TRBJ1-2; D might be TRBD1 (6 bases). The V end lost 5 bases, the J end lost 2 bases, and 18 bases lay between the germline ends. The V gene's germline CDR1 is LNHDA and CDR2 SQIVND (reference sequence). This CDR3 is built from 16 residues. The CDR3 region is CASSPRGQTPNYGYTF. Written as DNA, the CDR3 is TGTGCCAGTAGTCCCCGAGGACAGACGCCAAACTATGGCTACACCTTC.

This clone has more than one count but fewer than ten. The chain employs TRBV19 and TRBJ2-7; a weak D match, TRBD1 (6 bases). CDR1 and CDR2 from the germline V gene are LNHDA and SQIVND (reference sequence). V lost 7 bases and J lost 1, with 11 bases in between. The CDR3 runs 13 residues. CDR3 residues: CASTPTGSYEQYF. The CDR3 region has the DNA TGTGCCAGTACCCCGACAGGTTCCTACGAGCAGTACTTC.

This chain links TRBV7-6 with TRBJ2-7, with TRBD1 as a possible D gene (6 bases). V was shortened by 1 base and J by 2 bases, with 12 bases between the two germline ends. Germline-derived CDR1 and CDR2 are SGHVS and FNYEAQ. This CDR3 spans 15 amino acids. The CDR3 protein is CASSLGTGTPYEQYF. Here the CDR3 DNA reads TGTGCCAGCAGCTTAGGTACAGGGACCCCCTACGAGCAGTACTTC.

This sequence joins TRBV6-5 and TRBJ2-1, with no clear D. The ends were cut back, 6 bases at V and 9 bases at J, with 15 bases in the middle. Germline values: CDR1 MNHEY, CDR2 SVGAGI. This CDR3 comprises 13 residues. The CDR3 coding sequence is TGTGCCAGCAGGGGTATTGGTAGAGGTGAGCAGTTCTTC. Protein product: CASRGIGRGEQFF.

The J gene is TRBJ1-1, the V gene TRBV5-1, with D unresolved. This CDR3 spans 13 amino acids. V lost 4 bases, J lost 1 base, and 8 bases lay in between. The germline V gene encodes CDR1 SGHRS and CDR2 YFSETQ. The CDR3, as DNA: TGCGCCAGCAGCCCCCAGGAGAACACTGAAGCTTTCTTT. This gives the protein CASSPQENTEAFF.

This clone has only one observation. The rearrangement joins TRBV13 to TRBJ2-2; 7 nucleotides align to TRBD1. The CDR3 is 15 residues long. Germline CDR1 and CDR2: PRHDT and FYEKMQ (reference sequence). The J segment lost 7 bases and the V segment lost 4 bases, leaving 9 bases of the junction unmatched. In DNA, the CDR3 is TGTGCCAGCAGCTCCAAAAGGACAGGAGACGGGGAGCTGTTTTTT. This sequence encodes CASSSKRTGDGELFF.